This T cell receptor (beta chain) was sequenced in a study of blood T cell repertoires in COVID-19. Turning to the study itself: Acute and convalescent COVID-19 specimens originated in the United States, Italy and Spain. Sources were T cells, B-cell-depleted T cells, or PBMCs; the material itself was cDNA or gDNA.

Seattle enrolled patients during active infection and tracked them longitudinally. This CDR3 has 13 amino acids. Germline CDR1 reads MNHEY; CDR2 reads SVGEGT. Deletions cut 6 bases from V and 4 bases from J, with 13 bases between. As handled by the study authors: Reference gene primer amplification yielded estimated nucleated cell counts. Data came from immunoSEQ multiplex PCR; TCRdb stores just in-frame clones and leaves some out. The V and J calls and the clone size are those of that table, but D and trimming were determined from the DNA. The sample lists 250,000 to 350,000 clones; roughly 90% were seen once.

Sequencing was performed on peripheral blood. V is TRBV6-2 or TRBV6-3 and J is TRBJ2-7; a possible D gene is TRBD2 (6 bases). This clonotype originated in a woman in her 30s with COVID-19, enrolled during active disease. CDR3 nucleotides: TGTGCCAGCAGCCTTGTAGGGAGGTACGAGCAGTACTTC. As protein: CASSLVGRYEQYF.